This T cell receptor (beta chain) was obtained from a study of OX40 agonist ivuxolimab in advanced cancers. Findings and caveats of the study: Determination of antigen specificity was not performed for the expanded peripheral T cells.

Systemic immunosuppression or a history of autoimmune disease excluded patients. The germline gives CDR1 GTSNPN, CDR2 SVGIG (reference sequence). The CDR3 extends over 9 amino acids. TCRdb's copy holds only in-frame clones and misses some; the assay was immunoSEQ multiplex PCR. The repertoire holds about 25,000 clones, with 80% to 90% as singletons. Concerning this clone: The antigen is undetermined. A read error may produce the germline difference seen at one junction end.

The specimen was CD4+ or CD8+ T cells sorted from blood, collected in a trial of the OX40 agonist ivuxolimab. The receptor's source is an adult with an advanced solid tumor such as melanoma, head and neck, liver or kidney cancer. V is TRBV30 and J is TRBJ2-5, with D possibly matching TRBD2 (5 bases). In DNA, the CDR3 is TGTGCCTGGGGACTTCCCGAGGACTTC. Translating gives CAWGLPEDF.